This is a list of T cell receptor beta chains from one sample in a study of Ad26.COV2.S vaccination and SARS-CoV-2 variants. Using immunoSEQ multiplex PCR, the repertoire was profiled, and TCRdb retains in-frame clones only, with some absent. The sample lists around 270,000 clones; around nine tenths were seen once. The sample here was peripheral blood, taken in a trial of Ad26.COV2.S vaccine versus placebo. These receptors were obtained from a person aged 18-60 years who received the Ad26.COV2.S COVID-19 vaccine or a placebo. Each CDR3 is given with its conserved first and last residue. Each record gives: CDR3 protein, CDR3 length, J gene, V gene.

CASSSYYEQYF | 11 | TRBJ2-7 | TRBV19
CASRGGASAFTDTQYF | 16 | TRBJ2-3 | TRBV5-1
CASSFLEGTEAFF | 13 | TRBJ1-1 | TRBV5-1
CASGPGLAGDAEQFF | 15 | TRBJ2-1 | TRBV12-5
CASCPSGGTDTQYF | 14 | TRBJ2-3 | TRBV27
CASSTRLEQYF | 11 | TRBJ2-7 | TRBV12-3/TRBV12-4
CASSQPGRRRTGELFF | 16 | TRBJ2-2 | TRBV4-1
CATRSGDPRVEAFF | 14 | TRBJ1-1 | TRBV24-1
CASSLETGGNYEQYF | 15 | TRBJ2-7 | TRBV5-1
CASSLGSGQPQHF | 13 | TRBJ1-5 | TRBV27